Following are 20 T cell receptor beta chains from one sample sequenced in a study of Graves' ophthalmopathy and Graves' hyperthyroidism. Researchers took RNA transcripts and amplified TCR beta CDR3 regions from them. HTBI primers primed a first-round RT-PCR, and a second-round multiplex PCR followed. A single record per CDR3 protein comes from TCRdb applying MiXCR to the multiplex PCR reads. Of about 400,000 distinct CDR3 sequences listed, under 25% were seen once; the top ten hold roughly 3%. Sequenced: peripheral blood. The receptors were gathered from a woman aged 18-29 years with stable Graves' hyperthyroidism.

This clonotype was observed many times. This rearrangement joins TRBV6-5 to TRBJ2-5, with TRBD2 matching over 8 bases. The CDR3 is made up of 14 amino acids. V was clipped by 5 bases and J by 5 bases; unmatched bases: 7. Per germline, CDR1 MNHEY and CDR2 SVGAGI. The CDR3 here is CASSSSSGRETQYF. The CDR3, as DNA: TGTGCCAGCAGTAGTTCTAGCGGGCGGGAGACCCAGTACTTC.

Details on this clonotype: This may be a read error, as it is one base from a much larger clone. V usage is TRBV7-2 and J usage is TRBJ2-4; maybe TRBD1 (6 bases). The germline V gene encodes CDR1 SGHTA and CDR2 FQGNSA. This CDR3 has 14 amino acids. V dropped 5 bases and J dropped 15 bases, with 23 bases sitting between them. The CDR3 reads CASSPDRAKNNRYF. The CDR3 DNA reads TGTGCCAGCAGCCCGGACAGAGCCAAAAACAATCGGTACTTC.

This clonotype was recorded many times. This chain links TRBV20-1 with TRBJ2-7; no clear D gene. The CDR3 is made up of 14 amino acids. Trimming cost V 3 bases and J 5 bases, with 17 bases left between them. CDR1 DFQATT and CDR2 SNEGSKA come from the germline V gene (reference sequence). The CDR3 here is CSASKTDAVNEQYF. The CDR3 nucleotides are TGCAGTGCTAGTAAAACGGACGCAGTCAACGAGCAGTACTTC.

This chain links TRBV5-1 with TRBJ1-1, with TRBD1 identical over 8 bases. CDR3 length equals 16 residues. The J segment lost 0 bases and the V segment lost 4 bases, leaving 8 bases of the junction unmatched. Looked up from germline, CDR1 is SGHRS and CDR2 is YFSETQ. The CDR3 DNA is TGCGCCAGCAGCCCCGCGACAGGGGATATGAACACTGAAGCTTTCTTT. Translated: CASSPATGDMNTEAFF. The whole variable domain, filled in from reference TRBV5-1 and TRBJ1-1, reads KAGVTQTPRYLIKTRGQQVTLSCSPISGHRSVSWYQQTPGQGLQFLFEYFSETQRNKGNFPGRFSGRQFSNSRSEMNVSTLELGDSALYLCASSPATGDMNTEAFFGQGTRLTVV.

This clonotype has a count of ten or more. The chain recombines TRBV27 with TRBJ1-2; 8 bases agree with TRBD1. The CDR3 runs to 14 residues. The V gene end was trimmed by 4 bases and the J gene end by 6 bases; junction bases not matched to a gene: 7. Per germline, CDR1 MNHEY and CDR2 SMNVEV (reference sequence). In DNA form, the CDR3 reads TGTGCCAGCAGTTCCCACAGGGGGAGGAATGGCTACACCTTC. As protein: CASSSHRGRNGYTF.

The gene calls are TRBV20-1 and TRBJ2-7; 8 nucleotides agree with TRBD2. The CDR3 spans 13 residues. The V and J ends lost 4 bases and 3 bases, in that order; junction bases with no gene match: 5. Germline values: CDR1 DFQATT, CDR2 SNEGSKA (reference sequence). CDR3 nucleotide sequence: TGCAGTGCTAAAAGCGGGAGTGACTACGAGCAGTACTTC. Its translation is CSAKSGSDYEQYF.

This clonotype was counted at least ten times. The V gene is TRBV20-1, the J gene TRBJ2-7, with D perhaps TRBD2 (6 bases). With 6 bases removed from V and 3 bases from J, the gap between germline ends came to 15 bases. In germline, CDR1 is DFQATT, CDR2 SNEGSKA (reference sequence). This CDR3 has 13 residues. The DNA of the CDR3 is TGCAGTGCCAGTGGCAGGAGGGGCTACGAGCAGTACTTC. Its protein product is CSASGRRGYEQYF.

There are many counts of this clonotype. The J gene is TRBJ1-5, the V gene TRBV7-9; D gene unclear. Germline CDR1 reads SEHNR; CDR2 reads FQNEAQ (reference sequence). The CDR3 is made up of 13 amino acids. Trimming left V 0 bases short and J 5 bases short, with 5 bases between. CDR3 bases: TGTGCCAGCAGCTTAGCCGGAGATCAGCCCCAGCATTTT. This translates into CASSLAGDQPQHF.

This clonotype was found a few times. A single base separates this from a much larger clone, so it may be a read error. J is TRBJ2-2 and V is TRBV5-1; tentatively, D is TRBD1 (6 bases). This CDR3 comprises 13 residues. Germline assignment: CDR1 SGHRS and CDR2 YFSETQ. CDR3 loop: CASSLWDTGELCF. In DNA form, the CDR3 reads TGCGCCAGCAGCTTGTGGGACACCGGGGAGCTGTGTTTT. The whole variable domain, remainder taken from reference TRBV5-1 and TRBJ2-2, is KAGVTQTPRYLIKTRGQQVTLSCSPISGHRSVSWYQQTPGQGLQFLFEYFSETQRNKGNFPGRFSGRQFSNSRSEMNVSTLELGDSALYLCASSLWDTGELCFGEGSRLTVL.

This clonotype was found a few times. This sequence joins TRBV4-2 and TRBJ2-2; D remains ambiguous. The CDR3 is made up of 15 amino acids. Deletions cut 1 base from V and 0 bases from J, with 6 bases between. Germline CDR1 and CDR2: LGHNA and YNFKEQ. CDR3 bases: TGTGCCAGCAGCCAAGTTTCTCCGAACACCGGGGAGCTGTTTTTT. Amino acid sequence: CASSQVSPNTGELFF.

The V and J genes are TRBV30 and TRBJ1-6; D gene ambiguous. Germline V CDR1 and CDR2: GTSNPN, SVGIG (reference sequence). The CDR3 has 12 residues. Trimming left V 0 bases short and J 18 bases short, with 15 bases between. The CDR3 loop is CAWSVRGGIGHF. The CDR3 DNA reads as TGTGCCTGGAGTGTACGAGGAGGGATTGGCCACTTT.

The chain joins TRBV4-3 to TRBJ2-4; D might be TRBD2 (6 bases). Germline loops: CDR1 LGHNA, CDR2 YSLEER. The CDR3 is made up of 13 amino acids. V lost 4 bases to trimming and J lost 7 bases, with 11 bases between them. The CDR3 loop is CASSPIGGNIQYF. CDR3 nucleotide sequence: TGCGCCAGCAGCCCTATTGGGGGGAACATTCAGTACTTC.

This clonotype was observed many times. This chain joins TRBV6-5 and TRBJ2-5, with D unclear. Germline-derived CDR1 and CDR2 are MNHEY and SVGAGI. Deletions cut 2 bases from V and 5 bases from J, with 15 bases between. This CDR3 is 15 amino acids long. CDR3: CASSYHASSRETQYF. The CDR3 DNA follows: TGTGCCAGCAGTTACCACGCGAGTAGTAGGGAGACCCAGTACTTC.

This clonotype was observed at least ten times. The V gene is TRBV13, the J gene TRBJ1-1, with a possible D match to TRBD1 (5 bases). The CDR3 loop spans 12 amino acids. With 5 bases removed from V and 5 bases from J, the gap between germline ends came to 9 bases. From germline, CDR1 is PRHDT and CDR2 FYEKMQ (reference sequence). The DNA of the CDR3 is TGTGCCAGCAGCCGGGGGATTACTGAAGCTTTCTTT. Translating it yields CASSRGITEAFF.

There are many counts of this clonotype. The chain carries TRBV25-1 and TRBJ2-5; D unclear. The germline V gene has CDR1 MGHDK and CDR2 SYGVNS. The CDR3 totals 16 residues. Trimming took 1 base from V and 5 from J, leaving 17 bases between them. CDR3 coding DNA: TGTGCCAGCAGTGAATCTCGGCAGACCCTAGAGGAGACCCAGTACTTC. It yields the protein CASSESRQTLEETQYF. Complete variable domain (other parts from reference TRBV25-1 and TRBJ2-5): EADIYQTPRYLVIGTGKKITLECSQTMGHDKMYWYQQDPGMELHLIHYSYGVNSTEKGDLSSESTVSRIRTEHFPLTLESARPSHTSQYLCASSESRQTLEETQYFGPGTRLLVL.

This clonotype was observed at least ten times. The chain employs TRBV7-9 and TRBJ2-7, with TRBD1 as a possible D gene (5 bases). The V end lost 3 bases, the J end lost 1 base, and 7 bases lay between the germline ends. The V gene's germline CDR1 is SEHNR and CDR2 FQNEAQ (reference sequence). This CDR3 has 13 amino acids. CDR3: CASSFRQSYEQYF. The CDR3 nucleotides are TGTGCCAGCAGCTTCCGACAGTCCTACGAGCAGTACTTC.

This clonotype was counted at least ten times. The CDR3 protein is CASSLAAGGYTF. DNA of the CDR3: TGTGCCAGCAGTTTGGCAGCGGGTGGCTACACCTTC. The chain has TRBV6-2 or TRBV6-3 and TRBJ1-2; unclear D gene. This CDR3 contains 12 residues. Looked up from germline, CDR1 is MNHEY and CDR2 is SVGEGT. The V gene lost 4 bases and the J gene lost 7 bases, with 10 bases spanning the gap.

This rearrangement joins TRBV12-3 or TRBV12-4 to TRBJ1-1, with a possible D match to TRBD1 (5 bases). V lost 6 bases and J lost 1, with 18 bases in between. This CDR3 contains 16 residues. This CDR3 reads CASSPAVGGWNTEAFF. In nucleotides, the CDR3 is TGTGCCAGCAGCCCGGCGGTGGGGGGGTGGAACACTGAAGCTTTCTTT.

At least ten counts were recorded for this clonotype. This chain links TRBV7-2 with TRBJ2-5, with 8 bases fitting TRBD2. Trimming took 6 bases from V and 5 from J; bases not matched to a gene: 5. The germline CDR1 and CDR2 sequences are SGHTA and FQGNSA. This CDR3 contains 13 residues. CDR3 bases: TGTGCCAGCAGGCGGGGGGAGACCGAGACCCAGTACTTC. Residues: CASRRGETETQYF.

Note on this clonotype: Relative to the germline gene, one junction end is altered; a read error may explain this. The chain has TRBV6-1 and TRBJ2-7; 7 nucleotides agree with TRBD1. Germline assignment: CDR1 MNHNS and CDR2 SASEGT. This CDR3 contains 15 residues. Here the CDR3 reads CASTEAPTGSYEQDF. Here the CDR3 DNA reads TGTGCCAGCACCGAAGCCCCGACAGGGTCCTACGAGCAGGACTTC.